A single sample gave rise to the 23 T cell receptor beta chains below, sequenced in a study of T cells after yellow fever vaccination. One entry per CDR3 protein, called by TCRdb with MiXCR from the 5' RACE reads. The sample holds 200,000 to 300,000 distinct CDR3 sequences, 6.5% to 7.5% seen once. The sequencing used CD4+ T cells sorted from PBMCs, collected on the day of the yellow fever booster vaccination. The receptors stem from a man between 25 and 39 years old who received the YFV17D yellow fever vaccine.

The rearrangement uses TRBV19 and TRBJ2-4; 9 nucleotides agree with TRBD1. V shed 7 bases and J 1 base; nucleotides not matched to a gene: 11. The CDR3 extends over 17 amino acids. CDR1 is LNHDA, CDR2 SQIVND, per germline (reference sequence). The CDR3 spells CASNPGQGSMAKNIQYF. The CDR3 DNA reads as TGTGCCAGTAACCCAGGACAGGGGTCGATGGCCAAAAACATTCAGTACTTC.

This clonotype was seen at least ten times. The chain joins TRBV23-1 to TRBJ2-7; 11 nucleotides line up with TRBD2. TRBV23-1 carries the ORF label, with uncertain function. CDR3 length equals 17 residues. V lost 0 bases, J lost 0 bases, and 4 bases stayed unmatched. CDR3 sequence: CASSQSTTSGSSYEQYF. As DNA, the CDR3 is TGCGCCAGCAGTCAATCCACCACTAGCGGGAGCTCCTACGAGCAGTACTTC.

This clonotype was observed at least ten times. The CDR3 sequence: CASSASGTRSSYNEQFF. CDR3 bases: TGCGCCAGCAGCGCCTCCGGGACACGGAGCTCCTACAATGAGCAGTTCTTC. This chain connects TRBV5-1 to TRBJ2-1; D is possibly TRBD1 (6 bases). The CDR3 has 17 residues. The germline CDR1 and CDR2 sequences are SGHRS and YFSETQ. Trimming stripped 4 bases from V and 0 bases from J, with 17 bases between.

Notes on this clonotype: A much larger clone lies a single base off, so this may be a read error. The V gene is TRBV20-1, the J gene TRBJ2-7, with TRBD2 matching over 10 bases. From germline, CDR1 is DFQATT and CDR2 SNEGSKA (reference sequence). This CDR3 has 15 amino acids. The CDR3, as DNA: TGCAGTGCAGCCAACCTAGCGGGAGTAAACTACGAGCGGTACTTC. This translates into CSAANLAGVNYERYF.

This clonotype has more than one count but fewer than ten. The chain carries TRBV2 and TRBJ1-3; 8 bases map to TRBD1. The V and J ends lost 6 bases and 2 bases, in that order; junction bases with no gene match: 6. Germline CDR1 reads SNHLY; CDR2 reads FYNNEI. CDR3 length equals 15 residues. DNA for the CDR3: TGTGCCAGCAGGCCGGACAGGGCTACTGGAAACACCATATATTTT. Translation gives CASRPDRATGNTIYF.

This rearrangement joins TRBV30 to TRBJ1-3, with D perhaps TRBD1 (5 bases). The CDR3 totals 13 residues. Per the germline V gene, CDR1 is GTSNPN and CDR2 is SVGIG (reference sequence). V was clipped by 4 bases and J by 0 bases, with 7 bases between them. The CDR3 region has the DNA TGTGCCTGGAATGGGGGCTCTGGAAACACCATATATTTT. It codes for CAWNGGSGNTIYF.

V usage is TRBV6-5 and J usage is TRBJ2-3; D uncertain. V lost 2 bases to trimming and J lost 3 bases, with 15 bases between them. Germline lookup yields CDR1 MNHEY and CDR2 SVGAGI. The CDR3 sequence is 16 residues long. Written as DNA, the CDR3 is TGTGCCAGCAGTTACGGTGGCACAGAAGGAACAGATACGCAGTATTTT. Translation gives CASSYGGTEGTDTQYF.

The chain uses TRBV29-1 and TRBJ2-7; D might be TRBD1 or TRBD2, each matching 5 bases. V lost 0 bases, J lost 3 bases, and 15 bases lay in between. This CDR3 is 15 amino acids long. Germline CDR1 and CDR2: SQVTM and ANQGSEA. The CDR3 DNA is TGCAGCGTTGAAGACGAAGGGACCGGTGGCTACGAGCAGTACTTC. This gives the protein CSVEDEGTGGYEQYF.

The DNA for the CDR3 is TGCAGTGCTAGAGATCTGCTAACAGGGGGGACCTACGAGCAGTACTTC. Translation gives CSARDLLTGGTYEQYF. The chain couples TRBV20-1 to TRBJ2-7; 8 bases map to TRBD1. The CDR3 consists of 16 residues. CDR1 is DFQATT, CDR2 SNEGSKA, per germline (reference sequence). The junction had 9 bases not matched to a gene; V was cut back by 0 bases and J by 2 bases.

This clonotype was seen at least ten times. The chain carries TRBV5-1 and TRBJ2-3; 8 bases align to TRBD1. The CDR3 covers 15 residues. After removal of 4 bases from V and 4 bases from J, the junction contained 8 bases not matched to a gene. From germline, CDR1 is SGHRS and CDR2 YFSETQ. This CDR3 is CASSETGELADTQYF. CDR3 bases: TGCGCCAGCAGCGAGACAGGGGAACTCGCAGATACGCAGTATTTT. Using reference TRBV5-1 and TRBJ2-3 for the parts outside the CDR3, the full variable domain is KAGVTQTPRYLIKTRGQQVTLSCSPISGHRSVSWYQQTPGQGLQFLFEYFSETQRNKGNFPGRFSGRQFSNSRSEMNVSTLELGDSALYLCASSETGELADTQYFGPGTRLTVL.

Many counts were recorded for this clonotype. The chain is built from TRBV20-1 and TRBJ2-3; 10 bases are shared with TRBD1. The CDR3 spans 14 residues. V lost 0 bases and J lost 6; bases outside the gene matches: 3. In germline, CDR1 is DFQATT, CDR2 SNEGSKA (reference sequence). The DNA of the CDR3 is TGCAGTGCTAGAGAGGGACAGGGGAGGGATACGCAGTATTTT. Translated, it gives CSAREGQGRDTQYF.

This clonotype has a handful of counts. The chain carries TRBV11-2 and TRBJ2-7, with D possibly TRBD1 on 5 matching bases. Trimming pared 8 bases from V and 4 bases from J, leaving 18 bases between. Germline-derived CDR1 and CDR2 are SGHAT and FQNNGV. The CDR3 has 14 residues. CDR3 residues: CASAQAGSGYEQYF. The CDR3 DNA reads TGTGCCAGCGCCCAAGCAGGGTCCGGGTACGAGCAGTACTTC. Supplemented by reference TRBV11-2 and TRBJ2-7, the full variable domain reads EAGVAQSPRYKIIEKRQSVAFWCNPISGHATLYWYQQILGQGPKLLIQFQNNGVVDDSQLPKDRFSAERLKGVDSTLKIQPAKLEDSAVYLCASAQAGSGYEQYFGPGTRLTVT.

This clonotype showed up many times. The rearrangement links TRBV29-1 to TRBJ2-2; D unclear. This CDR3 is built from 13 residues. With 4 bases removed from V and 1 base from J, the gap between germline ends came to 7 bases. Germline V gene sequence: CDR1 SQVTM, CDR2 ANQGSEA. CDR3 DNA sequence: TGCAGCGTTGGGCAGCGGAACACCGGGGAGCTGTTTTTT. Translating it yields CSVGQRNTGELFF.

In its sample, this clonotype was seen many times. This chain links TRBV10-3 with TRBJ1-5; D remains unclear. Trimming left V 2 bases short and J 4 bases short, with 3 bases between. CDR3 length: 12 amino acids. Germline V CDR1 and CDR2: ENHRY, SYGVKD. In nucleotides, the CDR3 is TGTGCCATCAGTGAGGGAAATCAGCCCCAGCATTTT. Its translation is CAISEGNQPQHF.

This clonotype was observed at least ten times. This chain joins TRBV20-1 and TRBJ2-1; D unclear. CDR1 and CDR2 from the germline V gene are DFQATT and SNEGSKA (reference sequence). V was pared by 6 bases and J by 8 bases, with 20 bases between. This CDR3 has 14 amino acids. CDR3 sequence: CSASPPWSSYEQFF. The CDR3 DNA is TGCAGTGCCAGCCCACCGTGGAGCAGCTATGAGCAGTTCTTC.

This clonotype was picked up many times. An end of the junction differs from the germline gene, which may be a read error. The chain couples TRBV5-6 to TRBJ2-1; D might be TRBD1 (6 bases). The CDR3 totals 11 residues. Germline CDR1 reads SGHDT; CDR2 reads YYEEEE. Here the CDR3 DNA reads TGTGCCAGCAGCTTGGGCAAGGGGGTGATCTTC. It codes for CASSLGKGVIF.

In its sample, this clonotype was seen many times. J is TRBJ2-7 and V is TRBV15, with TRBD1 matching 7 bases. Trimming removed 2 bases from V and 2 bases from J; junction bases left unmatched: 6. CDR1 is LNHNV, CDR2 YYDKDF, per germline (reference sequence). This CDR3 comprises 15 residues. DNA of the CDR3: TGTGCCACCAGCAGACCCGGGACAGCCGCCTACGAGCAGTACTTC. Translation gives CATSRPGTAAYEQYF.

This clonotype was seen at least ten times. The J gene is TRBJ2-7, the V gene TRBV28; TRBD1 agrees at 10 bases. Germline CDR1 reads MDHEN; CDR2 reads SYDVKM. Losses at the gene ends were 4 bases for V and 5 bases for J; bases not matched to a gene: 2. There are 13 residues in the CDR3. CDR3 region: CASSWDRGNEQYF. The CDR3 DNA reads as TGTGCCAGCAGTTGGGACAGGGGAAACGAGCAGTACTTC.

This clonotype was counted at least ten times. The chain combines TRBV5-1 with TRBJ2-3; tentative D call: TRBD1 (6 bases). Deletions cut 2 bases from V and 1 base from J, with 8 bases between. The germline V gene has CDR1 SGHRS and CDR2 YFSETQ. This CDR3 spans 14 amino acids. CDR3 nucleotides: TGCGCCAGCAGCTTACCAGGGGGCACAGATACGCAGTATTTT. It is translated as CASSLPGGTDTQYF.

For the CDR3, the DNA is TGTGCCAGCTCTCCCGGGACAGGGGGCCGCGAGCAGTACTTC. This sequence encodes CASSPGTGGREQYF. This chain connects TRBV18 to TRBJ2-7, with TRBD1 identical over 12 bases. CDR1 and CDR2 (germline): KGHSH, LQKENI. The CDR3 totals 14 residues. J gave up 6 bases and V 6 bases, and 6 bases lay outside the gene matches. The full variable domain, with the rest looked up from reference TRBV18 and TRBJ2-7, is NAGVMQNPRHLVRRRGQEARLRCSPMKGHSHVYWYRQLPEEGLKFMVYLQKENIIDESGMPKERFSAEFPKEGPSILRIQQVVRGDSAAYFCASSPGTGGREQYFGPGTRLTVT.

This clonotype was counted a few times. J is TRBJ2-1 and V is TRBV7-2, with a tentative D call TRBD2 (5 bases). The CDR3 extends over 15 amino acids. V lost 0 bases and J 9 bases, leaving 15 bases between the germline ends. CDR1 and CDR2 from the germline V gene are SGHTA and FQGNSA. The CDR3 is CASSLAVTSALEQFF. CDR3 nucleotide sequence: TGTGCCAGCAGCTTAGCCGTAACTAGTGCCCTTGAGCAGTTCTTC. Using reference TRBV7-2 and TRBJ2-1 for the parts outside the CDR3, the full variable domain is GAGVSQSPSNKVTEKGKDVELRCDPISGHTALYWYRQSLGQGLEFLIYFQGNSAPDKSGLPSDRFSAERTGGSVSTLTIQRTQQEDSAVYLCASSLAVTSALEQFFGPGTRLTVL.

This clonotype showed up just a few times. This chain uses TRBV19 with TRBJ1-5, with D hard to call. V shed 0 bases and J shed 11 bases, with 17 bases lying between them. Per the germline V gene, CDR1 is LNHDA and CDR2 is SQIVND (reference sequence). There are 15 residues in the CDR3. In DNA form, the CDR3 reads TGTGCCAGTAGTATAGATGTTCCGCTTAACGGAGCCCAGCATTTT. Protein: CASSIDVPLNGAQHF. The whole variable domain, filled in from reference TRBV19 and TRBJ1-5, reads DGGITQSPKYLFRKEGQNVTLSCEQNLNHDAMYWYRQDPGQGLRLIYYSQIVNDFQKGDIAEGYSVSREKKESFPLTVTSAQKNPTAFYLCASSIDVPLNGAQHFGDGTRLSIL.

This clonotype has only a few counts. DNA for the CDR3: TGTGCCAGCAGCCGCACCGGGGTGCGGGGGTCCTCCTACGAGCAGTACTTC. Its translation: CASSRTGVRGSSYEQYF. This chain connects TRBV7-2 to TRBJ2-7; 7 nucleotides line up with TRBD2. V lost 5 bases to trimming and J lost 0 bases; unmatched junction nucleotides: 13. Germline CDR1 reads SGHTA; CDR2 reads FQGNSA. The CDR3 consists of 17 residues.